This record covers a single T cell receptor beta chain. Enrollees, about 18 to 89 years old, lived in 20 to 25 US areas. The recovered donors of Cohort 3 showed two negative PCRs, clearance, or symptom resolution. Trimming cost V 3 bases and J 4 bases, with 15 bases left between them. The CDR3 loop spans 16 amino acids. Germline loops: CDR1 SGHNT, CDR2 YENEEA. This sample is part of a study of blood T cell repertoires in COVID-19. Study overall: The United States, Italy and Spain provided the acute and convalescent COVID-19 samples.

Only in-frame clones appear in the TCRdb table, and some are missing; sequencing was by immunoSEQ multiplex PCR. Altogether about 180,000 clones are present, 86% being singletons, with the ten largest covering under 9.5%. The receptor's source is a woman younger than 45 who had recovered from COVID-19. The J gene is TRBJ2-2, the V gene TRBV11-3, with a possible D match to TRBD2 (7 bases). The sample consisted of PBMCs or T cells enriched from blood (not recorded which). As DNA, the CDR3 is TGTGCCAGCAGCTTGGGGGGGGACACAACCACCGGGGAGCTGTTTTTT. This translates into CASSLGGDTTTGELFF.